This T cell receptor (beta chain) was documented in a study of cytomegalovirus exposure and HLA in healthy donors. For the study at large: In terms of ancestry, the Caucasian-associated cluster contained about 80% of the approximately 400 genotyped donors. Study conclusions and caveats: V- and J-gene trimming of TCR beta was linked (in a later analysis) to a missense DCLRE1C variant. A cluster of highly shared sequence variants was likely a sequencing artifact. Investigators reported 150 to 200 TCR beta chains as tied to cytomegalovirus.

V dropped 0 bases and J dropped 0 bases, with 5 bases sitting between them. The CDR3 is 14 residues long. Germline V lookup: CDR1 SEHNR, CDR2 FQNEAQ (reference sequence). The sample holds a few counts of this clone. Its cognate antigen is unknown. It was with 60 Vbeta and 13 Jbeta primers that the PCR ran. Profiled with immunoSEQ multiplex PCR; TCRdb holds only in-frame clones, not every one. The top ten clones hold around 3.2% of a sample with roughly 98,000 clones, around 73% of them seen once. The source of this sequence is a middle-aged man in good health and CMV-seronegative. The chain recombines TRBV7-9 with TRBJ1-1, with a weak D call TRBD1 (5 bases). Sequencing was done on a sample of PBMCs. Written as DNA, the CDR3 is TGTGCCAGCAGCTTAGCAGGGGTGAACACTGAAGCTTTCTTT. It translates to CASSLAGVNTEAFF.